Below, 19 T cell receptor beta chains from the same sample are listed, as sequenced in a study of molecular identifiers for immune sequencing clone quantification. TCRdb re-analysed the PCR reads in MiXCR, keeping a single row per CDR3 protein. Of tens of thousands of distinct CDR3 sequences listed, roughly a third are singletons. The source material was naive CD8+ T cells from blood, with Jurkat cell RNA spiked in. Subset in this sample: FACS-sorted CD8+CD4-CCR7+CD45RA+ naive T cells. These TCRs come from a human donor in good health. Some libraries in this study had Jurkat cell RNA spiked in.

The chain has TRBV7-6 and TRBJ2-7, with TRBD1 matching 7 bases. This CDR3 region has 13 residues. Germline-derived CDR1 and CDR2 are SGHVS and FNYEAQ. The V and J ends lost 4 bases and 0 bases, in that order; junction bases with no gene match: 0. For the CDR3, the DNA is TGTGCCAGCAGCTCAGGGGGCTCCTACGAGCAGTACTTC. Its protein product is CASSSGGSYEQYF.

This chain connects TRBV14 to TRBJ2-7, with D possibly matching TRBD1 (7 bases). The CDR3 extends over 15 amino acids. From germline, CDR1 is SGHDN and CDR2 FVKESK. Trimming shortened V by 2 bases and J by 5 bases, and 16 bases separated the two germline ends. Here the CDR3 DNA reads TGTGCCAGCAGCCAACAGGAGGGGGCTTGGGACGAGCAGTACTTC. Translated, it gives CASSQQEGAWDEQYF. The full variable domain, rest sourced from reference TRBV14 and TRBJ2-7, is EAGVTQFPSHSVIEKGQTVTLRCDPISGHDNLYWYRRVMGKEIKFLLHFVKESKQDESGMPNNRFLAERTGGTYSTLKVQPAELEDSGVYFCASSQQEGAWDEQYFGPGTRLTVT.

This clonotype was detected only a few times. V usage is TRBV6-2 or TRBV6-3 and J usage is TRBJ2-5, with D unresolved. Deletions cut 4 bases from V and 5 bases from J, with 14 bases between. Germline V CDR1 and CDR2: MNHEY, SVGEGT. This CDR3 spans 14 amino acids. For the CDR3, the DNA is TGTGCCAGCAGTTTAGGGTTGAGGTCGGAGACCCAGTACTTC. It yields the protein CASSLGLRSETQYF.

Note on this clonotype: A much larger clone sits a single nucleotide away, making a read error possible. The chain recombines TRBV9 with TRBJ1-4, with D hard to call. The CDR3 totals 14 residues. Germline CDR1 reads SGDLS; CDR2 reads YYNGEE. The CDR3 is CASSVAPTNEKQFF. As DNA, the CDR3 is TGTGCCAGCAGCGTTGCACCAACTAATGAAAAACAGTTTTTT.

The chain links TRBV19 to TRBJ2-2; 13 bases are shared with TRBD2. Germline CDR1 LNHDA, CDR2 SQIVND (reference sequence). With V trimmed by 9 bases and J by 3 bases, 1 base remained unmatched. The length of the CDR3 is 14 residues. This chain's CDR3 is CASGLAGDTGELFF. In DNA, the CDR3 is TGTGCCAGCGGACTAGCGGGAGACACCGGGGAGCTGTTTTTT.

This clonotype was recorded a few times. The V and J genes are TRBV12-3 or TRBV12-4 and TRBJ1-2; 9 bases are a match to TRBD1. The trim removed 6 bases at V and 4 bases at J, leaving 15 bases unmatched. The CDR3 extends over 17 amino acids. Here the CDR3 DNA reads TGTGCCAGCAGCCGAAACAGGGGGCGTGGAACTGGCTATGGCTACACCTTC. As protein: CASSRNRGRGTGYGYTF.

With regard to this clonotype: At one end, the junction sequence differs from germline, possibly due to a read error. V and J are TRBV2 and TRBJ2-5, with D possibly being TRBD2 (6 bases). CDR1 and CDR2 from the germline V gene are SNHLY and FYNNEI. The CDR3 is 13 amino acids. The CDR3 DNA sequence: TGTGCCGGCCAGCGGGTCCCTGTGGAGACCCAGCACTTC. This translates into CAGQRVPVETQHF.

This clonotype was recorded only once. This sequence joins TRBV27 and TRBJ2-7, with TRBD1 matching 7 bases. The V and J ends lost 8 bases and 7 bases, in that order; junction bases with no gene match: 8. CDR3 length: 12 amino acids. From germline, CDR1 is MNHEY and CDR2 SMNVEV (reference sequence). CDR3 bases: TGTGCCAGCCGAACAGGGGCTGGTGAGCAGTACTTC. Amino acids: CASRTGAGEQYF.

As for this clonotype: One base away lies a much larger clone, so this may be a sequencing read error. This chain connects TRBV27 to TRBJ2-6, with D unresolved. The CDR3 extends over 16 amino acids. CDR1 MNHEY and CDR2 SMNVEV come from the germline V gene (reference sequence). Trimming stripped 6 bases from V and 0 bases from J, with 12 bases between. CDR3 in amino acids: CASRLVQRSGANVLTF. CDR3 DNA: TGTGCCAGCAGGTTAGTGCAGCGCTCTGGGGCCAACGTCCTGACTTTC.

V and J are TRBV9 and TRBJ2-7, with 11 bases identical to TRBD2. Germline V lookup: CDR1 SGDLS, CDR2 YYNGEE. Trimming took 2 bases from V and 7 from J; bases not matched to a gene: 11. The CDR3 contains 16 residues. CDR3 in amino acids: CASSVPLAGGPDEQYF. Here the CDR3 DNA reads TGTGCCAGCAGCGTCCCCTTAGCGGGAGGGCCTGATGAGCAGTACTTC. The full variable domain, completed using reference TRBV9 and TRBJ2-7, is DSGVTQTPKHLITATGQRVTLRCSPRSGDLSVYWYQQSLDQGLQFLIQYYNGEERAKGNILERFSAQQFPDLHSELNLSSLELGDSALYFCASSVPLAGGPDEQYFGPGTRLTVT.

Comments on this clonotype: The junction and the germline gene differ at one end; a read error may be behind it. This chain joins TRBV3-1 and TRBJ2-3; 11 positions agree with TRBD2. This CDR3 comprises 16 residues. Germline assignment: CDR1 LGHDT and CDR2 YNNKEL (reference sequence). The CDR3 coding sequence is TGTGCCAGCGGCCAAGATACTAGCGGGAGTTCAGATACGCAGTATTTT. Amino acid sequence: CASGQDTSGSSDTQYF.

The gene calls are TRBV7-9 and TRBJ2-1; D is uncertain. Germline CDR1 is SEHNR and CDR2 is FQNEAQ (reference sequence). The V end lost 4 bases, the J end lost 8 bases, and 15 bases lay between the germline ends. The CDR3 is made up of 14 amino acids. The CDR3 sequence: CASSSTAEVHEQFF. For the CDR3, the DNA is TGTGCCAGCAGCTCGACTGCCGAGGTTCATGAGCAGTTCTTC.

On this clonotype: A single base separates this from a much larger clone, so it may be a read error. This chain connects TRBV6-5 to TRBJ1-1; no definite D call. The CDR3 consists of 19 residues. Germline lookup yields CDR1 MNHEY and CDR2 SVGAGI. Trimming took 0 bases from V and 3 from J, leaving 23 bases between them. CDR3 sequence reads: CASSYSVPWEGGSDTEAFF. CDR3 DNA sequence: TGTGCCAGCAGTTACTCGGTACCCTGGGAGGGAGGTTCGGACACTGAAGCTTTCTTT.

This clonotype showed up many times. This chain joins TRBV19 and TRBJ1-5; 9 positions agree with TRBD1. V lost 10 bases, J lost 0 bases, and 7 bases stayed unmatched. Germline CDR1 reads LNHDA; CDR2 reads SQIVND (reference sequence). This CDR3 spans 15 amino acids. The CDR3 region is CATGQGIYSNQPQHF. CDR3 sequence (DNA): TGTGCCACCGGACAGGGGATTTATAGCAATCAGCCCCAGCATTTT.

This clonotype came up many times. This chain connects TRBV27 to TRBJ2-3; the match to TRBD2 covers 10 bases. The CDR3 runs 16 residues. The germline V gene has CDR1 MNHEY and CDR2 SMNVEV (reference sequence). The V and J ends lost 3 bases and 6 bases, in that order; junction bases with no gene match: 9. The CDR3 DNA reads TGTGCCAGCAGTTTCCCCCTAGCGGGAGAATCGGATACGCAGTATTTT. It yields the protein CASSFPLAGESDTQYF.

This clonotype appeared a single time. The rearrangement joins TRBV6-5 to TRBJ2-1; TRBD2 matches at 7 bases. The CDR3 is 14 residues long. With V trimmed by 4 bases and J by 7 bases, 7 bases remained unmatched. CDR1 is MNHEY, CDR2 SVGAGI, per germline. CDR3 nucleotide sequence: TGTGCCAGCAGTTTAATAGCGGGTTCGAATGAGCAGTTCTTC. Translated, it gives CASSLIAGSNEQFF.

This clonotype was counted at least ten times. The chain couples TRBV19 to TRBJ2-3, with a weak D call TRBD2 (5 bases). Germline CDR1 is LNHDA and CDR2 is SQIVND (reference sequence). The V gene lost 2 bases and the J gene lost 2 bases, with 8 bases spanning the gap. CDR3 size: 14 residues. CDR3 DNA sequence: TGTGCCAGTAGTATATTGGGAGACACAGATACGCAGTATTTT. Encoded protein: CASSILGDTDTQYF.

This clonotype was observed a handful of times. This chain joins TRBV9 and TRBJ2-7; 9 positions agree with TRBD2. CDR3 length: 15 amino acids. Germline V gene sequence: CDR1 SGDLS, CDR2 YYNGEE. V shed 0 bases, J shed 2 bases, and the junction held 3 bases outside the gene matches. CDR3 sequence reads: CASSVEAGGPYEQYF. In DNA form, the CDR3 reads TGTGCCAGCAGCGTAGAGGCGGGAGGGCCCTACGAGCAGTACTTC.

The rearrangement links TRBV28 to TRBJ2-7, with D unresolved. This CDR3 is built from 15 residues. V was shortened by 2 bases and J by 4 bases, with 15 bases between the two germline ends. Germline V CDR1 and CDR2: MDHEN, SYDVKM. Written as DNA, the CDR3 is TGTGCCAGCAGTTTAAACAATTCAGGACCATACGAGCAGTACTTC. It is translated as CASSLNNSGPYEQYF.